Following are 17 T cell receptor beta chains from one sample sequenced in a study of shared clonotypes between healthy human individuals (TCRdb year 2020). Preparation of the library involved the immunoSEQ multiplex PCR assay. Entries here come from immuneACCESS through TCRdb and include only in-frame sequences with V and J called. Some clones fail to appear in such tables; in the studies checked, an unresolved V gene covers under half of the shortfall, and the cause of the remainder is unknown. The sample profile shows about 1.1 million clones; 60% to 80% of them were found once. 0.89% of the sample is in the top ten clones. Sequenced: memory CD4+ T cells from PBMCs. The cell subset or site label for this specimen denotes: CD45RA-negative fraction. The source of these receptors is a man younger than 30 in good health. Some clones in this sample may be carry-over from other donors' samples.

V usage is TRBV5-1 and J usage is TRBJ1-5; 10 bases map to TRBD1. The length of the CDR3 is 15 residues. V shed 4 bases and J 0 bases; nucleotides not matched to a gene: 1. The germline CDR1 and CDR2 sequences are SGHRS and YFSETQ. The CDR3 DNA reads TGCGCCAGCAGCGGGACAGGGGATAGCAATCAGCCCCAGCATTTT. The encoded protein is CASSGTGDSNQPQHF.

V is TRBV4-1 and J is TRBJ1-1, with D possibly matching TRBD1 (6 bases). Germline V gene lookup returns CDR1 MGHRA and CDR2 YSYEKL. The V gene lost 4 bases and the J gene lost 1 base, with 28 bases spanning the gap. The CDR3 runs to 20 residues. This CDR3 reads CASSRRRLQGDRLGNTEAFF. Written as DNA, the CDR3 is TGCGCCAGCAGCCGCCGTCGACTCCAAGGCGACAGGCTGGGGAACACTGAAGCTTTCTTT.

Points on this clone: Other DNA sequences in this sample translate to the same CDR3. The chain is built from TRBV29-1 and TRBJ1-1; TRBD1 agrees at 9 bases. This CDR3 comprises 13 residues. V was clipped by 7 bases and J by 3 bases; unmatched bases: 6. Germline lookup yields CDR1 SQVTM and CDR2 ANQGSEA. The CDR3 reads CSASTGGDTEAFF. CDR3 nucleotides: TGCAGCGCTTCGACAGGGGGGGACACTGAAGCTTTCTTT.

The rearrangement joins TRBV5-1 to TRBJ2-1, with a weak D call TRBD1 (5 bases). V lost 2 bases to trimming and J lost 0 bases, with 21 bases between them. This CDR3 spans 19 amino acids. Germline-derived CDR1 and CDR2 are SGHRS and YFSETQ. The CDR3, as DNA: TGCGCCAGCAGCTTAAGGCAGGGCAACTTCTACAGCTCCTACAATGAGCAGTTCTTC. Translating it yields CASSLRQGNFYSSYNEQFF.

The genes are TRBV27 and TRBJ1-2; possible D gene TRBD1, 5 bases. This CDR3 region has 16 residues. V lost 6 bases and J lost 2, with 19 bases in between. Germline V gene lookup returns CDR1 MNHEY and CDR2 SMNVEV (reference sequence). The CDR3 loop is CASSLNRDSSNYGYTF. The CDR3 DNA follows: TGTGCCAGCAGCTTAAACCGGGACTCTTCCAACTATGGCTACACCTTC.

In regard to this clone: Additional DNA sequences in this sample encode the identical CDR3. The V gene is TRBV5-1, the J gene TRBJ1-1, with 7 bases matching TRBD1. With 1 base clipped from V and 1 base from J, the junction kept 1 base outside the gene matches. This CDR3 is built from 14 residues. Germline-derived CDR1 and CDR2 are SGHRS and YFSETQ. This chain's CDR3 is CASSLRGRNTEAFF. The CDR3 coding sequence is TGCGCCAGCAGCTTGAGGGGGCGGAACACTGAAGCTTTCTTT.

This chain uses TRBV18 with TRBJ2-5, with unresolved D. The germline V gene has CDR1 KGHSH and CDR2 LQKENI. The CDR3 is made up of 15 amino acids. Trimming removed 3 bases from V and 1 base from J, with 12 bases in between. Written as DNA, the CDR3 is TGTGCCAGCTCACCCCTAATTGCGACCCAAGAGACCCAGTACTTC. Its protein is CASSPLIATQETQYF.

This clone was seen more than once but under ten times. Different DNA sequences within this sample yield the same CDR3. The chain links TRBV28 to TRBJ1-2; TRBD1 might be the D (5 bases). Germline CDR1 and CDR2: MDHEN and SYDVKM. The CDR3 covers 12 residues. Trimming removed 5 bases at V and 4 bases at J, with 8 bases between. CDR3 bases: TGTGCCAGCAGTCTCAGGGCCTATGGCTACACCTTC. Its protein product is CASSLRAYGYTF.

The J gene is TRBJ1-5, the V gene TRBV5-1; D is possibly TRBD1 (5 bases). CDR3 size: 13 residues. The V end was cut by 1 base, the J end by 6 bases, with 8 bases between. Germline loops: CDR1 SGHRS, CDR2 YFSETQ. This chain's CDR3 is CASSLQGTQPQHF. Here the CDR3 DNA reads TGCGCCAGCAGCTTGCAGGGCACTCAGCCCCAGCATTTT.

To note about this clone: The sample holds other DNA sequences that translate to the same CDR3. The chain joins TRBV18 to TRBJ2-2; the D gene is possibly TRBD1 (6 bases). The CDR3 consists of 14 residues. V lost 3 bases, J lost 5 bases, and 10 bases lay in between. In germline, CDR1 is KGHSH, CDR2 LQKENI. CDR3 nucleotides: TGTGCCAGCTCACCTCCACAGGGTACCGGGGAGCTGTTTTTT. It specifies CASSPPQGTGELFF.

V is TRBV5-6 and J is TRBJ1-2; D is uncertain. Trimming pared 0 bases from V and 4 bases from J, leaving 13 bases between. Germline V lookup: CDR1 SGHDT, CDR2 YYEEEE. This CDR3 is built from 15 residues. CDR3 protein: CASSLAWQNGYGYTF. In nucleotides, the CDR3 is TGTGCCAGCAGCTTGGCGTGGCAGAACGGCTATGGCTACACCTTC.

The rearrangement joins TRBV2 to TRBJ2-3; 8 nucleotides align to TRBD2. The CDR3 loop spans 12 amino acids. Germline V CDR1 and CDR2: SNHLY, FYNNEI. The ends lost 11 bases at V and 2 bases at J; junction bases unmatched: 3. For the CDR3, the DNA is TGTGCCGGAGGACTAGCCACAGATACGCAGTATTTT. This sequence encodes CAGGLATDTQYF. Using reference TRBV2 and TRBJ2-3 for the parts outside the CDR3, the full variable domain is EPEVTQTPSHQVTQMGQEVILRCVPISNHLYFYWYRQILGQKVEFLVSFYNNEISEKSEIFDDQFSVERPDGSNFTLKIRSTKLEDSAMYFCAGGLATDTQYFGPGTRLTVL.

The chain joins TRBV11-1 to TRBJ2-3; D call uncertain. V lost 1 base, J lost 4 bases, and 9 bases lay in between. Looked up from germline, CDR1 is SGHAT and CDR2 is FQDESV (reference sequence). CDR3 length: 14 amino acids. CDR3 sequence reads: CASSLVFKSDTQYF. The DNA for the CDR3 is TGTGCCAGCAGCTTAGTTTTTAAATCAGATACGCAGTATTTT.

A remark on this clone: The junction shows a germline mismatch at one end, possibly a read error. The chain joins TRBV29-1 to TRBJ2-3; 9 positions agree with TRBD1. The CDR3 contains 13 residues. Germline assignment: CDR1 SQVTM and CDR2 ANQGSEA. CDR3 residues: CSVDTGGTDTQYF. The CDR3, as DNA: TGCAGCGTTGATACAGGGGGCACCGATACGCAGTATTTT.

CDR3 amino acids: CASSLDQGAPYNEQFF. The CDR3 DNA follows: TGTGCCAGCAGCTTAGATCAGGGGGCCCCCTACAATGAGCAGTTCTTC. The J gene is TRBJ2-1, the V gene TRBV11-1, with 8 bases that match TRBD1. V lost 1 base, J lost 2 bases, and 4 bases stayed unmatched. CDR3 length: 16 residues. Germline CDR1 SGHAT, CDR2 FQDESV (reference sequence).

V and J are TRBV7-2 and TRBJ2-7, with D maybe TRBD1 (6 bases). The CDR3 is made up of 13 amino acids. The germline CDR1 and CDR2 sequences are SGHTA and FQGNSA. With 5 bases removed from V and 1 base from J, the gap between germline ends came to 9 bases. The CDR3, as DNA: TGTGCCAGCAGCGGACAGAGTTCCTACGAGCAGTACTTC. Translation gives CASSGQSSYEQYF.

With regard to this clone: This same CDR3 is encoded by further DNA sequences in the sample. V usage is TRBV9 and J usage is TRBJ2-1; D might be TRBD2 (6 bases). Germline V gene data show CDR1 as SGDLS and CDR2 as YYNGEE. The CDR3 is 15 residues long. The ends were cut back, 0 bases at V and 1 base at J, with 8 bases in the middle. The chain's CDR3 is CASSVAGESYNEQFF. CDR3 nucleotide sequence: TGTGCCAGCAGCGTAGCGGGAGAATCCTACAATGAGCAGTTCTTC.